This TCR beta chain was obtained from a study of blood T cell repertoires in COVID-19. This clone was counted a few times. Per germline, CDR1 MNHNS and CDR2 SASEGT. The CDR3 spans 13 residues. Trimming took off 0 bases at V and 2 bases at J, with 5 bases between the two ends. The data were produced by immunoSEQ multiplex PCR, yet TCRdb's version contains in-frame clones alone and is incomplete. The sample includes 250,000 to 300,000 clones, 70% to 90% of them seen just once. This chain uses TRBV6-1 with TRBJ2-7; no reliable D call. The source is a woman between 45 and 60 years old who had recovered from COVID-19. The specimen was PBMCs or T cells enriched from blood (not recorded which). Here the CDR3 DNA reads TGTGCCAGCAGTGAAGCTCTTCCCTACGAGCAGTACTTC. Its protein is CASSEALPYEQYF.